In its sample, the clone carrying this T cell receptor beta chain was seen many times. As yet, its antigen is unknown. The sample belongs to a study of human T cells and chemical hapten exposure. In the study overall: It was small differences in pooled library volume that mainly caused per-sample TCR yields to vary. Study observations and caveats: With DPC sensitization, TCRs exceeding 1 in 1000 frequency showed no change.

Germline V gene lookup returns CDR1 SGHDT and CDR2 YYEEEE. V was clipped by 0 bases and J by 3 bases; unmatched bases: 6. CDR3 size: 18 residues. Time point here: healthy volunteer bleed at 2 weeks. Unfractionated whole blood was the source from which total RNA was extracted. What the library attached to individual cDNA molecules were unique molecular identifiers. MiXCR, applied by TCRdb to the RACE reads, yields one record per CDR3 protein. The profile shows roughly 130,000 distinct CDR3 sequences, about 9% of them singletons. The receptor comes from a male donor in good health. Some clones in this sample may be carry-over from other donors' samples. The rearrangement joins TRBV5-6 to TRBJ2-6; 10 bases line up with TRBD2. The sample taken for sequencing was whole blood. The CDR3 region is CASSLVLAGVGGANVLTF. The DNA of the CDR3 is TGTGCCAGCAGCTTGGTGCTAGCGGGAGTCGGTGGGGCCAACGTCCTGACTTTC.